This T cell receptor beta chain was recorded in a study of T cell changes during pregnancy in multiple sclerosis. V dropped 6 bases and J dropped 10 bases, with 10 bases sitting between them. Looked up from germline, CDR1 is KGHSH and CDR2 is LQKENI. This CDR3 is 12 amino acids long. Measured with immunoSEQ multiplex PCR; TCRdb has only the in-frame clones, and not every one. The sample has 70,000 to 75,000 clones, roughly 89% seen once; the top ten hold less than 2%. V and J are TRBV18 and TRBJ1-6; D is possibly TRBD1 (6 bases). The receptor's source is a female donor with multiple sclerosis, enrolled in a pregnancy study. The starting material was peripheral blood, obtained in the second trimester of pregnancy. CDR3 nucleotides: TGTGCCAGCTCCCACAGGGAATCACCCCTCCACTTT. Protein: CASSHRESPLHF. Full variable domain (outside the CDR3, taken from reference TRBV18 and TRBJ1-6): NAGVMQNPRHLVRRRGQEARLRCSPMKGHSHVYWYRQLPEEGLKFMVYLQKENIIDESGMPKERFSAEFPKEGPSILRIQQVVRGDSAAYFCASSHRESPLHFGNGTRLTVT.